The 5 T cell receptor beta chains listed next were all sequenced from one sample in a study of T cells after yellow fever vaccination. TCRdb redid the calling of the 5' RACE reads with MiXCR, one entry per CDR3 protein. The table shows approximately 450,000 distinct CDR3 sequences, with around 19% occurring only once. The sequences come from PBMCs, collected before the yellow fever booster vaccination. Source of these receptors: a man aged 18 to 29 who received the YFV17D yellow fever vaccine.

This clonotype was picked up a small number of times. The chain recombines TRBV6-2 or TRBV6-3 with TRBJ1-2; D remains ambiguous. V lost 1 base and J 2 bases, leaving 2 bases between the germline ends. Germline assignment: CDR1 MNHEY and CDR2 SVGEGT. The CDR3 runs to 12 residues. CDR3 amino acids: CASSYLNYGYTF. CDR3 sequence (DNA): TGTGCCAGCAGTTACTTAAACTATGGCTACACCTTC.

This clonotype has a handful of counts. The chain is built from TRBV27 and TRBJ2-3, with 8 bases fitting TRBD2. Trimming at V came to 4 bases and at J to 0 bases, leaving 3 bases not matched to a gene. The CDR3 is made up of 15 amino acids. Looked up from germline, CDR1 is MNHEY and CDR2 is SMNVEV (reference sequence). DNA of the CDR3: TGTGCCAGCAGTTACCAGCGGGAGAGCACAGATACGCAGTATTTT. Translation: CASSYQRESTDTQYF.

This clonotype has a handful of counts. The chain couples TRBV5-1 to TRBJ1-1, with 8 positions matching TRBD1. The CDR3 is made up of 15 amino acids. Trimming took 5 bases from V and 5 from J; bases not matched to a gene: 11. CDR1 and CDR2 (germline): SGHRS, YFSETQ. The chain's CDR3 is CASRFVYRGRTEAFF. In DNA form, the CDR3 reads TGCGCCAGCAGGTTCGTCTACAGGGGGAGAACTGAAGCTTTCTTT.

The chain is built from TRBV4-2 and TRBJ1-2, with 9 nucleotides matching TRBD1. Germline CDR1 LGHNA, CDR2 YNFKEQ. The CDR3 spans 16 residues. The trim removed 0 bases at V and 4 bases at J, leaving 6 bases unmatched. CDR3 coding DNA: TGTGCCAGCAGCCAAGATCTGACAGGGGGAAGCTATGGCTACACCTTC. It specifies CASSQDLTGGSYGYTF.

This clonotype was picked up many times. V and J are TRBV7-2 and TRBJ2-2; D gene unclear. The V gene lost 5 bases and the J gene lost 5 bases, with 9 bases spanning the gap. CDR1 is SGHTA and CDR2 is FQGNSA in the germline V gene. The CDR3 extends over 13 amino acids. CDR3 in amino acids: CASSPHPTGELFF. Written as DNA, the CDR3 is TGTGCCAGCAGCCCCCACCCAACCGGGGAGCTGTTTTTT.